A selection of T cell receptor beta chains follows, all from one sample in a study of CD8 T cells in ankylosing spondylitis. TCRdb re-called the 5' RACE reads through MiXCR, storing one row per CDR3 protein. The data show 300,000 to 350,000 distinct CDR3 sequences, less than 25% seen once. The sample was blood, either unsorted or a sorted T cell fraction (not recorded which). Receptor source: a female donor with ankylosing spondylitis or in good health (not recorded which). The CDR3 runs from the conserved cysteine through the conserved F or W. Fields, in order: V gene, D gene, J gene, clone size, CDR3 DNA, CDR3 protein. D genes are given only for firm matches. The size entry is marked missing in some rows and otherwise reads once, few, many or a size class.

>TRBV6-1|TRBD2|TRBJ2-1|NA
TGTGCCAGCAGCTCCCGGACTAGCGGGAGGGGAAATGAGCAGTTCTTC
CASSSRTSGRGNEQFF
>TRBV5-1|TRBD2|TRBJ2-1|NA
TGCGCCAGCAGCTTCGGGGCTAGCGGGAGCTATGTTAGTGAGCAGTTCTTC
CASSFGASGSYVSEQFF
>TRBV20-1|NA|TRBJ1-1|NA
TGCAGTGCTGACCGGGATGCTGAAGCTTTCTTT
CSADRDAEAFF
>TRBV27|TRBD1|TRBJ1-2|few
TGTGCCAGCAGTTTATTGTCCAGGGGGCGCGTGCATGGCTACACCTTC
CASSLLSRGRVHGYTF
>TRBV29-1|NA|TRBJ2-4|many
TGCAGCGCGGGAGACAGAAACATTCAGTACTTC
CSAGDRNIQYF
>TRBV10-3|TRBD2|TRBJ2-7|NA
TGTGCCATCATGAGCGGGAGTATGTACGAGCAGTACTTC
CAIMSGSMYEQYF
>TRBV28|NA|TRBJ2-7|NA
TGTGCCAGCAGGTCCCGAGGAGGCAGGTACGAGCAGTACTTC
CASRSRGGRYEQYF
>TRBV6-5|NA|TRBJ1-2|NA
TGTGCCAGCAGTTTCGAGGATCTCCCTAACTATGGCTACACCTTC
CASSFEDLPNYGYTF
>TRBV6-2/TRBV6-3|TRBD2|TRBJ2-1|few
TGTGCCAGCAGTACGGTGCGGGAGGACAATGAGCAGTTCTTC
CASSTVREDNEQFF
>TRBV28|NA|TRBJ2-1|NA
TGTGCCAGCAGTGAAACTAGAGATGAGCAGTTCTTC
CASSETRDEQFF
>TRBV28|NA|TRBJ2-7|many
TGTGCCAGCAGTGTCCCAGGGCCTTCCTACGAGCAGTACTTC
CASSVPGPSYEQYF
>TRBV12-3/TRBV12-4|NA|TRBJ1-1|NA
TGTGCCAGCAGTTTGGGGGGGGGCTTGAACACTGAAGCTTTCTTT
CASSLGGGLNTEAFF
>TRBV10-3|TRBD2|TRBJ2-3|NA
TGTGCCATCGGCAAGCGGGAAAAAGTAGATACGCAGTATTTT
CAIGKREKVDTQYF
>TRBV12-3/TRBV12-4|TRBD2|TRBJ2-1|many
TGTGCCAGCATGGGTAGCGGGAGCTACAATGAGCAGTTCTTC
CASMGSGSYNEQFF
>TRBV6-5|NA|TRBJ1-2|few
TGTGCCAGCAGTTACTCGAAGGGCATCTATGGCTACACCTTC
CASSYSKGIYGYTF
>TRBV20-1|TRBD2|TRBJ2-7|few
TGCAGTGCTAGATATGCGTCGGGCGGGAGGAACGAGCAGTACTTC
CSARYASGGRNEQYF
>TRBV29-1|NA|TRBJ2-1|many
TGCAGCGTTGAGCCCCTAAGCTCCTACAATGAGCAGTTCTTC
CSVEPLSSYNEQFF
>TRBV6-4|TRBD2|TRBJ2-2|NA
TGTGCCAGCAGTGTCAACGGCGGGAGGATCGGGGAGCTGTTTTTT
CASSVNGGRIGELFF
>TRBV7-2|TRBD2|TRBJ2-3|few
TGTGCCAGCAGCTTTGGATTCTGGGGGGAGGGTACGCAGTATTTT
CASSFGFWGEGTQYF
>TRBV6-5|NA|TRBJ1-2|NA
TGTGCCAGCAGTCCCCGGGACCCTAACTATGGCTACACCTTC
CASSPRDPNYGYTF
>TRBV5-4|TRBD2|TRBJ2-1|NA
TGTGCCAGCAGCTTGGTCGGGGGAGGGTTATACAATGAGCAGTTCTTC
CASSLVGGGLYNEQFF
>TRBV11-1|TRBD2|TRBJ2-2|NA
TGTGCCAGCAGCTTAGAGTTGGCGGGACTAAGAATCCTGAGGGAGCTGTTTTTT
CASSLELAGLRILRELFF
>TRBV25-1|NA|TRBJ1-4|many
TGTGCCAGCAGTGTCCCAGGTGGGCCGCAGGTTAATGAAAAACTGTTTTTT
CASSVPGGPQVNEKLFF
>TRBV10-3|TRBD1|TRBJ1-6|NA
TGTGCCATCAGTGAGTCGAGGGGGCCTCTCCATTCACCCCTCCACTTT
CAISESRGPLHSPLHF
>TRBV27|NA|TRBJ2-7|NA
TGTGCCAGCAAATTGTCCCGCGGTACCTACGAGCAGTACTTC
CASKLSRGTYEQYF
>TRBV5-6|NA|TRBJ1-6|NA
TGTGCCAGCAGCTACAGGGCAAATTCACCCCTCCACTTT
CASSYRANSPLHF
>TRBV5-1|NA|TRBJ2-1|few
TGCGCCAGCAGCCCAACCGGACTACCTCTCTACAATGAGCAGTTCTTC
CASSPTGLPLYNEQFF
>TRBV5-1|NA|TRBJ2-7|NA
TGCGCCAGCAGCTTGGAGGGGGGGATCTACGAGCAGTACTTC
CASSLEGGIYEQYF
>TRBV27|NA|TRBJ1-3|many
TGTGCCAGCAGTTTTGGGGGATCTGGAAACACCATATATTTT
CASSFGGSGNTIYF
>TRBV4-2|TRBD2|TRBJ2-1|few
TGTGCCAGCAGCCAAGATGAGGCTAGCGGGAGAGGAAATGAGCAGTTCTTC
CASSQDEASGRGNEQFF
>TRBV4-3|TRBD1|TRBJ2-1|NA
TGCGCCAGCAGGCCCGGACAGGCCGATTCCAATGAGCAGTTCTTC
CASRPGQADSNEQFF
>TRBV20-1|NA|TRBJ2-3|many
TGCAGTGCTAGCTGGACGGATACGCAGTATTTT
CSASWTDTQYF
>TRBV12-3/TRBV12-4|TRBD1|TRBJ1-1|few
TGTGCCAGCAGGTTACAGGGGACGAACACTGAAGCTTTCTTT
CASRLQGTNTEAFF